Each of the 18 T cell receptor beta chains below was sequenced from the same sample in a study of blood T cell repertoires in COVID-19. TCRdb's copy holds only in-frame clones and misses some; the assay was immunoSEQ multiplex PCR. The sample carries fewer than 120,000 clones, approximately 90% recorded once. Sequencing used peripheral blood. These receptors were collected from a woman in her fifties or sixties with acute or convalescent COVID-19.

The chain joins TRBV7-6 to TRBJ1-4; 9 bases match TRBD1. The germline CDR1 and CDR2 sequences are SGHVS and FNYEAQ. The CDR3 spans 17 residues. With V trimmed by 5 bases and J by 0 bases, 7 bases remained unmatched. CDR3 bases: TGTGCCAGCAGCCGGCACGGACAGGGGACAACTAATGAAAAACTGTTTTTT. As protein: CASSRHGQGTTNEKLFF.

The CDR3 bases are TGTGCCAGCAGCTTAGATCAGGGGAGACCCCGGAACAATGAGCAGTTCTTC. Protein product: CASSLDQGRPRNNEQFF. The genes are TRBV11-2 and TRBJ2-1; tentative D call: TRBD1 (6 bases). Trimming removed 0 bases from V and 5 bases from J, with 17 bases in between. Germline V lookup: CDR1 SGHAT, CDR2 FQNNGV. The CDR3 length is 17 residues. The complete variable domain, with remaining parts taken from reference TRBV11-2 and TRBJ2-1, reads EAGVAQSPRYKIIEKRQSVAFWCNPISGHATLYWYQQILGQGPKLLIQFQNNGVVDDSQLPKDRFSAERLKGVDSTLKIQPAKLEDSAVYLCASSLDQGRPRNNEQFFGPGTRLTVL.

The chain combines TRBV3-1 (or the pseudogene TRBV3-2) with TRBJ1-2; 11 positions agree with TRBD1. CDR3 length equals 15 residues. CDR1 LGHDT and CDR2 YNNKEL come from the germline V gene (reference sequence). With 1 base clipped from V and 3 bases from J, the junction kept 1 base outside the gene matches. For the CDR3, the DNA is TGTGCCAGCAGCCAAGGGGACAGGGGGGACTATGGCTACACCTTC. Protein product: CASSQGDRGDYGYTF.

This clone has just one count. This chain connects TRBV2 to TRBJ2-1; perhaps TRBD2 as D (6 bases). CDR1 SNHLY and CDR2 FYNNEI come from the germline V gene. The CDR3 spans 13 residues. V was clipped by 6 bases and J by 7 bases, with 13 bases between them. Here the CDR3 reads CASRTSRENEQFF. In nucleotides, the CDR3 is TGTGCCAGCAGGACCTCCCGGGAGAATGAGCAGTTCTTC.

The chain couples TRBV7-2 to TRBJ2-7; TRBD1 matches 8 bases. The CDR3 spans 16 residues. The V gene's germline CDR1 is SGHTA and CDR2 FQGNSA. J lost 0 bases, V lost 1 base, and 5 bases had no gene match. CDR3 in DNA: TGTGCCAGCAGCTTAGGCAGGGGGCTAGACTCCTACGAGCAGTACTTC. Its protein is CASSLGRGLDSYEQYF.

This rearrangement joins TRBV5-4 to TRBJ1-3; a weak D match, TRBD1 (5 bases). Per the germline V gene, CDR1 is SGHNT and CDR2 is YYREEE (reference sequence). The CDR3 spans 15 residues. Trimming removed 4 bases at V and 4 bases at J, with 15 bases between. The CDR3 is CASSTGGATGNTIYF. The CDR3 DNA reads TGTGCCAGCAGCACCGGGGGAGCGACAGGAAACACCATATATTTT.

The chain employs TRBV11-2 and TRBJ2-1; D perhaps matches TRBD2 (5 bases). CDR3 length: 15 residues. Germline V lookup: CDR1 SGHAT, CDR2 FQNNGV. Trimming cost V 2 bases and J 2 bases, with 10 bases left between them. The CDR3 bases are TGTGCCAGCAGCTTAAGGGAGACCGCCTACAATGAGCAGTTCTTC. This translates into CASSLRETAYNEQFF.

The chain recombines TRBV3-1 (or the pseudogene TRBV3-2) with TRBJ1-1; a weak D match, TRBD1 (6 bases). This CDR3 region has 15 residues. Trimming cost V 1 base and J 1 base, with 10 bases left between them. The germline V gene encodes CDR1 LGHDT and CDR2 YNNKEL (reference sequence). The CDR3 protein is CASSQGGHQNTEAFF. CDR3 nucleotides: TGTGCCAGCAGCCAAGGGGGGCACCAGAACACTGAAGCTTTCTTT.

The chain uses TRBV27 and TRBJ1-1, with no clear D. The germline gives CDR1 MNHEY, CDR2 SMNVEV (reference sequence). Trimming left V 0 bases short and J 0 bases short, with 14 bases between. This CDR3 spans 17 amino acids. The CDR3 DNA reads TGTGCCAGCAGTTTATCGCTTCGACAAGCCATGAACACTGAAGCTTTCTTT. Residues: CASSLSLRQAMNTEAFF.

The CDR3 region has the DNA TGTGCCAGCAGTTACGACGGGATTTCCTACGAGCAGTACTTC. Translation: CASSYDGISYEQYF. The chain combines TRBV6-5 with TRBJ2-7; D may be TRBD2 (5 bases). The germline V gene has CDR1 MNHEY and CDR2 SVGAGI. The V and J ends lost 2 bases and 1 base respectively, with 9 bases between them. The CDR3 sequence is 14 residues long.

V is TRBV5-6 and J is TRBJ1-1; D is ambiguous. The CDR3 consists of 14 residues. From germline, CDR1 is SGHDT and CDR2 YYEEEE. Trimming removed 6 bases at V and 0 bases at J, with 12 bases between. The CDR3 here is CASTWGGVNTEAFF. The CDR3 nucleotides are TGTGCCAGCACCTGGGGAGGTGTGAACACTGAAGCTTTCTTT.

The V gene is TRBV29-1, the J gene TRBJ2-4, with D possibly matching TRBD1 (5 bases). Trimming removed 7 bases from V and 7 bases from J, with 11 bases in between. CDR3 length: 11 amino acids. Germline V CDR1 and CDR2: SQVTM, ANQGSEA. The CDR3 nucleotides read TGCAGCGCCCGAAGGGGTAACATTCAGTACTTC. Residues: CSARRGNIQYF.

The chain joins TRBV9 to TRBJ1-4, with 7 bases that match TRBD1. The CDR3 has 15 amino acids. CDR1 and CDR2 from the germline V gene are SGDLS and YYNGEE. J gave up 5 bases and V 4 bases, and 8 bases lay outside the gene matches. The CDR3 region has the DNA TGTGCCAGCAGCCCCCGACAGGGAAGAAATGAAAAACTGTTTTTT. Translating gives CASSPRQGRNEKLFF.

The chain links TRBV6-6 to TRBJ1-2, with 7 bases matching TRBD1. CDR3 length: 16 amino acids. V shed 5 bases and J 0 bases; nucleotides not matched to a gene: 9. Germline CDR1 and CDR2: MNHNY and SVGAGI (reference sequence). CDR3 coding DNA: TGTGCCAGCAGTGCTAATCCAGGGGGAGCTAACTATGGCTACACCTTC. This codes for CASSANPGGANYGYTF.

The J gene is TRBJ2-1, the V gene TRBV28, with 8 bases lining up with TRBD2. J was trimmed by 6 bases and V by 6 bases; bases with no gene match: 10. The CDR3 is 15 amino acids. The V gene's germline CDR1 is MDHEN and CDR2 SYDVKM. Here the CDR3 reads CASSPSGTRVNEQFF. CDR3 nucleotides: TGTGCCAGCAGCCCTTCCGGGACTAGGGTCAATGAGCAGTTCTTC.

The chain employs TRBV28 and TRBJ2-3, with unresolved D. The CDR3 covers 15 residues. Germline V CDR1 and CDR2: MDHEN, SYDVKM. V dropped 6 bases and J dropped 0 bases, with 13 bases sitting between them. CDR3 nucleotide sequence: TGTGCCAGCAGAATGTACGGGTCCAGCACAGATACGCAGTATTTT. Protein sequence: CASRMYGSSTDTQYF.

The rearrangement links TRBV9 to TRBJ2-2, with 10 bases fitting TRBD2. V lost 0 bases and J lost 8; bases outside the gene matches: 4. This CDR3 has 15 amino acids. Germline CDR1 SGDLS, CDR2 YYNGEE. The CDR3: CASSVALAGVGELFF. The CDR3 nucleotides read TGTGCCAGCAGCGTAGCCCTAGCGGGAGTGGGGGAGCTGTTTTTT.

This clone appeared once. The J gene is TRBJ1-2, the V gene TRBV5-1, with D unresolved. This CDR3 is built from 14 residues. V was clipped by 3 bases and J by 2 bases, with 11 bases between them. The germline V gene has CDR1 SGHRS and CDR2 YFSETQ. The CDR3 DNA reads as TGCGCCAGCAGCTCTTCGACGGGGAACTATGGCTACACCTTC. It is translated as CASSSSTGNYGYTF. Full variable domain (remainder filled in from reference TRBV5-1 and TRBJ1-2): KAGVTQTPRYLIKTRGQQVTLSCSPISGHRSVSWYQQTPGQGLQFLFEYFSETQRNKGNFPGRFSGRQFSNSRSEMNVSTLELGDSALYLCASSSSTGNYGYTFGSGTRLTVV.